This T cell receptor (beta chain) was retrieved from a study of T cell repertoires in cytomegalovirus infection (dated by TCRdb to the late 2010s). About the investigation overall: Donor HLA type was relevant to the analysis, because carriage of CMV infection together with the matching HLA type was indicated by public TCR beta signatures.

The CDR3, cysteine through phenylalanine, is 17 amino acids long. Only the CDR3 portion is preserved as DNA: 51 bases, with reading frame beginning at the first base. For CDR1 and CDR2, the germline V gene (reference sequence) lists SEHNR and FQNEAQ. Trimming leaves V shorter by 5 bases and J shorter by 2 bases, with the junction holding 13 bases beyond the gene matches. Sequencing used an Illumina HiSeq 1500. Through fastp at Q25 and MiXCR, TCRdb rebuilt clones from the public reads, retaining in-frame beta chains. Records with the same CDR3 protein are collapsed into one entry carrying the most frequent genes and DNA. This sample holds roughly 640,000 distinct CDR3 sequences; roughly 26% were observed only once. The ten largest clonotypes hold around 8% of the sample. Comments on this clonotype: What this receptor recognizes is not known. No quality values exist for individual bases; no much larger clone is one base distant.

Study-wide findings and limitations: In both this cohort and an independent approximately 370-donor cohort, the cumulative frequency of public TCR beta family members distinguished carriers of CMV infection plus the relevant HLA type. The ex vivo response was dominated by HLA-C-restricted CMV-specific TCR beta clonotypes, and the single most frequent clonotype in two of eight donors was supplied by these HLA-C-restricted clonotypes.

The chain is assembled from TRBV7-9 and TRBJ2-7; 9 bases in the middle match TRBD2. Source material: CD8+ T cells from PBMCs. The source is a human donor in good health (CMV status not recorded). Some clones in this sample may be carry-over from other donors' samples. The CDR3 region: CASSLHSGGLLTYEQYF. In nucleotide form, the sequence is TGTGCCAGCAGCCTACACAGCGGGGGGCTTCTTACCTACGAGCAGTACTTC.